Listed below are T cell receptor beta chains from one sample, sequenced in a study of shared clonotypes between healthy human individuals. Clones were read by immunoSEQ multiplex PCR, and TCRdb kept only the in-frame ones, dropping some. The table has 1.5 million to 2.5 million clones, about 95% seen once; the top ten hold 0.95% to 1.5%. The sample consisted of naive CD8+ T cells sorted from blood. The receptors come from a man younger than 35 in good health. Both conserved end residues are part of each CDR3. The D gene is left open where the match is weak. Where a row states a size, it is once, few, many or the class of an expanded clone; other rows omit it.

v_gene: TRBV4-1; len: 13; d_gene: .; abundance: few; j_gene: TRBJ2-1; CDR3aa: CASSQGAYNEQFF; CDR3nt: TGCGCCAGCAGCCAAGGGGCCTACAATGAGCAGTTCTTC
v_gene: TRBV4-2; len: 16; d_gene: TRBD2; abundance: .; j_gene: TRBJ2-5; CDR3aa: CASSQVGGEIQETQYF; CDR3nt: TGTGCCAGCAGCCAGGTGGGGGGGGAGATCCAAGAGACCCAGTACTTC
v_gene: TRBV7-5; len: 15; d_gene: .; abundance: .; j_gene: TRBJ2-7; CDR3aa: CARSFRTEGTYEQYF; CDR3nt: TGTGCCAGAAGCTTTCGGACTGAGGGAACCTACGAGCAGTACTTC
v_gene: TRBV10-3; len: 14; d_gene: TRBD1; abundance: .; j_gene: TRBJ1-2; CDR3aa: CAIKPGQGARGYTF; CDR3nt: TGTGCCATCAAACCGGGACAGGGGGCGCGAGGCTACACCTTC
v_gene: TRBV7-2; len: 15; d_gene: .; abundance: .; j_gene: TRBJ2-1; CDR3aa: CASSLYGGPYNEQFF; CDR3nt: TGTGCCAGCAGCTTGTACGGGGGCCCCTACAATGAGCAGTTCTTC
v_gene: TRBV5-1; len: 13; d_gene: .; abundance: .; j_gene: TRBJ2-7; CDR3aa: CASSLVRGDEQYF; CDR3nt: TGCGCCAGCAGCTTGGTTCGGGGCGACGAGCAGTACTTC
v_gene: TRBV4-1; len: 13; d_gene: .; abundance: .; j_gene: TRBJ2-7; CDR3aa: CASSQVSRDEQYF; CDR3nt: TGCGCCAGCAGCCAAGTGTCCAGGGACGAGCAGTACTTC
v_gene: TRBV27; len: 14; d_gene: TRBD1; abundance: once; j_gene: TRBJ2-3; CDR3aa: CASTGTGGLDTQYF; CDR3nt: TGTGCCAGCACCGGGACAGGGGGCCTAGATACGCAGTATTTT
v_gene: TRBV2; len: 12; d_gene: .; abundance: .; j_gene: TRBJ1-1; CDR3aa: CASMGTIIEAFF; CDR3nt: TGTGCCAGCATGGGCACGATAATCGAGGCTTTCTTT
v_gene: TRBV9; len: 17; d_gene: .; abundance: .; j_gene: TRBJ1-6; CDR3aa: CASSVEGKATTNSPLHF; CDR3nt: TGTGCCAGCAGCGTAGAGGGTAAAGCCACTACAAATTCACCCCTCCACTTT
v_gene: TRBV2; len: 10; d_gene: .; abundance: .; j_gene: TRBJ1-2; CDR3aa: CASTGGGYTF; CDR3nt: TGTGCCAGCACGGGCGGGGGCTACACCTTC
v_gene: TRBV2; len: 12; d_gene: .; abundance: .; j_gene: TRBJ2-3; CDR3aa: CACWGNTDTQYF; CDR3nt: TGTGCGTGTTGGGGGAACACAGATACGCAGTATTTT
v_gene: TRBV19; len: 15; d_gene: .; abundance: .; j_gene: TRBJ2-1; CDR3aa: CASSMVGMSYNEQFF; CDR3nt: TGTGCCAGTAGTATGGTGGGAATGAGCTACAATGAGCAGTTCTTC
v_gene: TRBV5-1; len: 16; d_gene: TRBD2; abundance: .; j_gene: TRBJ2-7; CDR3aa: CASSDSTSGYTYEQYF; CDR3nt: TGCGCCAGCAGCGATTCGACTAGCGGTTATACCTACGAGCAGTACTTC
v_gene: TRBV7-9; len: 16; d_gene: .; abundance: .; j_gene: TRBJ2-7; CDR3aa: CASSPPSGWGSYEQYF; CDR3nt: TGTGCCAGCAGCCCCCCGTCCGGGTGGGGGTCCTACGAGCAGTACTTC
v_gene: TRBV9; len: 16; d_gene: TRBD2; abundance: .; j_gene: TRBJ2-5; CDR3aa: CASSGSAGPLQETQYF; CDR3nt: TGTGCCAGCAGCGGCTCAGCGGGGCCCCTTCAAGAGACCCAGTACTTC
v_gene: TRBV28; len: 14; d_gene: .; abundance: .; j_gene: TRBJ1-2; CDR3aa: CASSLVPRGYGYTF; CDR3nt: TGTGCCAGCAGTTTGGTCCCTCGTGGTTATGGCTACACCTTC
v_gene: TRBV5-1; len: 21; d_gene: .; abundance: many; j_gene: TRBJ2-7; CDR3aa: CASSLGDNQFVDIPIGDEQYF; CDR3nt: TGCGCCAGCAGCTTAGGGGACAACCAGTTTGTTGATATCCCGATTGGGGACGAGCAGTACTTC
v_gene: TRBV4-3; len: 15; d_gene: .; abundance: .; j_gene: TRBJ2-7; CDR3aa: CASSQVEGVSDEQYF; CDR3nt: TGCGCCAGCAGCCAAGTCGAGGGAGTATCGGACGAGCAGTACTTC
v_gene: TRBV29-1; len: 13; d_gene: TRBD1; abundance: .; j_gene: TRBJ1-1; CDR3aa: CSVDQGGVTEAFF; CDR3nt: TGCAGCGTTGATCAGGGGGGCGTCACTGAAGCTTTCTTT
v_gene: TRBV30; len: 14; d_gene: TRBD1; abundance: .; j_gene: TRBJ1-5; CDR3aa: CAWTGGSSNQPQHF; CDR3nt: TGTGCCTGGACAGGGGGCTCGAGCAATCAGCCCCAGCATTTT
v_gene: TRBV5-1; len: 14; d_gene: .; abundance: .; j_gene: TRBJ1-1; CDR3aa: CASSLGWPNTEAFF; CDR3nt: TGCGCCAGCAGCTTGGGGTGGCCGAACACTGAAGCTTTCTTT
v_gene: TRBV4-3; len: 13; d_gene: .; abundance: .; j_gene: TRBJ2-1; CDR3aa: CASSHDSYNEQFF; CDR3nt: TGCGCCAGCAGCCATGACTCCTACAATGAGCAGTTCTTC
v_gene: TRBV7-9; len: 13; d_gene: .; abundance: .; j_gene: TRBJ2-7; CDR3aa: CASSSGQTYEQYF; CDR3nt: TGTGCCAGCAGCTCCGGACAGACCTACGAGCAGTACTTC
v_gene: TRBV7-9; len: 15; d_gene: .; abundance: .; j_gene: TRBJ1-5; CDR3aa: CASSLGVISGQPQHF; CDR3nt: TGTGCCAGCAGCTTAGGGGTAATCTCGGGACAGCCCCAGCATTTT
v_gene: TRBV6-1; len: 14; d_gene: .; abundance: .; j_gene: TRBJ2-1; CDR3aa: CASSELTVYNEQFF; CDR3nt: TGTGCCAGCAGTGAATTGACTGTCTACAATGAGCAGTTCTTC
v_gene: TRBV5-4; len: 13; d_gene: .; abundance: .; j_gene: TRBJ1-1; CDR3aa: CASSLVAGTEAFF; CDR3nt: TGTGCCAGCAGCTTGGTGGCGGGCACTGAAGCTTTCTTT
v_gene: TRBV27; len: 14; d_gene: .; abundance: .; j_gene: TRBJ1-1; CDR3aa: CASSLGRHNTEAFF; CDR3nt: TGTGCCAGCAGTTTGGGTAGGCATAACACTGAAGCTTTCTTT
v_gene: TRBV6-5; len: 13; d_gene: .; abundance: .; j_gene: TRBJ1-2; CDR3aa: CASSYSTSDGYTF; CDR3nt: TGTGCCAGCAGTTACTCGACAAGTGATGGCTACACCTTC
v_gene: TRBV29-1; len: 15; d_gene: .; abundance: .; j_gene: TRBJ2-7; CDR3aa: CSVETSADGDYEQYF; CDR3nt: TGCAGCGTTGAAACATCGGCGGACGGAGACTACGAGCAGTACTTC
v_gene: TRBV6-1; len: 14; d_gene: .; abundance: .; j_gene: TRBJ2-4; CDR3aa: CASSEGTGPFIQYF; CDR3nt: TGTGCCAGCAGTGAGGGCACAGGGCCCTTCATTCAGTACTTC
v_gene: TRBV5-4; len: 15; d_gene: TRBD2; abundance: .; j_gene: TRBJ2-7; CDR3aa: CASSLPSGSSYEQYF; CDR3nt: TGTGCCAGCAGCTTGCCTAGCGGGAGCTCCTACGAGCAGTACTTC
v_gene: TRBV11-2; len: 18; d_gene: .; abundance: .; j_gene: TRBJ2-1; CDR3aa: CASSLEGVDSYADNEQFF; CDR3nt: TGTGCCAGCAGCTTAGAGGGGGTGGACAGCTACGCCGACAATGAGCAGTTCTTC
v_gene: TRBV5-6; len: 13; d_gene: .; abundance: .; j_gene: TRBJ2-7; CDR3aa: CASSLGDLDEQYF; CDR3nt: TGTGCCAGCAGCTTGGGGGATCTGGACGAGCAGTACTTC
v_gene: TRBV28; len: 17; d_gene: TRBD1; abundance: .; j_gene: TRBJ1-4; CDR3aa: CASSLRGQGAFNEKLFF; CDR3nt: TGTGCCAGCAGTTTGCGGGGACAGGGGGCGTTTAATGAAAAACTGTTTTTT
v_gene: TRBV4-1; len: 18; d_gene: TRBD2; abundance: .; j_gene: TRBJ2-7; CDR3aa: CASSLPGLAGVGTYEQYF; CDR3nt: TGCGCCAGCAGCCTGCCGGGACTAGCGGGAGTAGGGACCTACGAGCAGTACTTC